These T cell receptor beta chains were read from a single sample in a study of shared clonotypes between healthy human individuals. TCRdb's table, derived via immunoSEQ multiplex PCR, lists solely in-frame clones and lacks some. The sample records nearly 750,000 clones, roughly 72% being singletons. Sequencing input: memory CD4+ T cells sorted from blood. These receptors all stem from a woman aged 25-40 years in good health. Each CDR3 is given with its conserved first and last residue. The order of the fields is clone size, D gene, V gene, J gene, CDR3 protein, CDR3 DNA. D genes are given only for firm matches. Size tells how often a clone was seen (once, few, many) or the class of an expanded clone, and some rows leave it out.

abundance: -; d_gene: -; v_gene: TRBV7-2; j_gene: TRBJ2-7; CDR3aa: CASGNSGYEQYF; CDR3nt: TGTGCCAGCGGGAATTCAGGATACGAGCAGTACTTC
abundance: -; d_gene: TRBD2; v_gene: TRBV7-9; j_gene: TRBJ2-5; CDR3aa: CASSFPTSGRDWETQYF; CDR3nt: TGTGCCAGCAGCTTCCCGACTAGCGGGAGGGATTGGGAGACCCAGTACTTC
abundance: -; d_gene: TRBD2; v_gene: TRBV6-4; j_gene: TRBJ2-1; CDR3aa: CASSDSGTSGYNEQFF; CDR3nt: TGTGCCAGCAGTGATTCCGGGACTAGCGGTTACAATGAGCAGTTCTTC
abundance: -; d_gene: -; v_gene: TRBV2; j_gene: TRBJ2-7; CDR3aa: CASSNGLEAVSSYEQYF; CDR3nt: TGTGCCAGCAGCAATGGCCTCGAGGCCGTAAGCTCCTACGAGCAGTACTTC
abundance: -; d_gene: -; v_gene: TRBV5-6; j_gene: TRBJ2-4; CDR3aa: CASSVLRDSIKNIQYF; CDR3nt: TGTGCCAGCAGCGTCCTCCGGGACTCCATCAAAAACATTCAGTACTTC
abundance: -; d_gene: TRBD1; v_gene: TRBV7-9; j_gene: TRBJ1-1; CDR3aa: CASIPSGQSWGAFF; CDR3nt: TGTGCTAGTATCCCCTCGGGACAGTCGTGGGGAGCTTTCTTT
abundance: many; d_gene: TRBD1; v_gene: TRBV6-4; j_gene: TRBJ2-1; CDR3aa: CASSPDRGGYNEQFF; CDR3nt: TGTGCCAGCAGTCCCGACAGGGGAGGTTACAATGAGCAGTTCTTC
abundance: -; d_gene: -; v_gene: TRBV11-2; j_gene: TRBJ1-1; CDR3aa: CASSSELNTEAFF; CDR3nt: TGTGCCAGCAGCTCTGAACTGAACACTGAAGCTTTCTTT
abundance: -; d_gene: TRBD2; v_gene: TRBV5-1; j_gene: TRBJ2-5; CDR3aa: CASSWGGRQETQYF; CDR3nt: TGCGCCAGCAGCTGGGGAGGGAGACAAGAGACCCAGTACTTC
abundance: -; d_gene: TRBD2; v_gene: TRBV19; j_gene: TRBJ2-1; CDR3aa: CASSQRGTSGAGEQFF; CDR3nt: TGTGCCAGTAGTCAACGGGGGACTAGCGGGGCGGGGGAGCAGTTCTTC
abundance: -; d_gene: TRBD1; v_gene: TRBV5-6; j_gene: TRBJ1-2; CDR3aa: CASSLDWDRTPNYGYTF; CDR3nt: TGTGCCAGCAGCTTGGATTGGGACAGGACCCCTAACTATGGCTACACCTTC
abundance: -; d_gene: -; v_gene: TRBV7-9; j_gene: TRBJ1-1; CDR3aa: CASSLASTEAFF; CDR3nt: TGTGCCAGCAGCTTAGCTTCTACTGAAGCTTTCTTT
abundance: -; d_gene: TRBD2; v_gene: TRBV27; j_gene: TRBJ2-1; CDR3aa: CASSSVAGAYNEQFF; CDR3nt: TGTGCCAGCAGTTCTGTAGCGGGGGCCTACAATGAGCAGTTCTTC
abundance: -; d_gene: -; v_gene: TRBV18; j_gene: TRBJ2-5; CDR3aa: CASSPQGWETQYF; CDR3nt: TGTGCCAGCTCACCTCAGGGGTGGGAGACCCAGTACTTC
abundance: once; d_gene: TRBD1; v_gene: TRBV4-1; j_gene: TRBJ2-3; CDR3aa: CASSQDNRGGTDTQYF; CDR3nt: TGCGCCAGCAGCCAAGACAACAGGGGTGGCACAGATACGCAGTATTTT
abundance: -; d_gene: TRBD1; v_gene: TRBV27; j_gene: TRBJ1-4; CDR3aa: CASSPWGTGSEKLFF; CDR3nt: TGTGCCAGCAGCCCATGGGGGACAGGCAGTGAAAAACTGTTTTTT
abundance: few; d_gene: -; v_gene: TRBV6-5; j_gene: TRBJ1-2; CDR3aa: CASSYSRDRRGYTF; CDR3nt: TGTGCCAGCAGTTACTCTAGGGACCGGAGGGGCTACACCTTC
abundance: -; d_gene: -; v_gene: TRBV4-1; j_gene: TRBJ2-1; CDR3aa: CASSQDYQLTYNEQFF; CDR3nt: TGCGCCAGCAGCCAAGATTATCAGTTGACGTACAATGAGCAGTTCTTC
abundance: -; d_gene: -; v_gene: TRBV27; j_gene: TRBJ2-7; CDR3aa: CASSGGPPGQHLGEQYF; CDR3nt: TGTGCCAGCAGTGGAGGCCCCCCCGGACAACACTTAGGCGAGCAGTACTTC
abundance: -; d_gene: -; v_gene: TRBV28; j_gene: TRBJ1-2; CDR3aa: CASRYPTGYGYTF; CDR3nt: TGTGCCAGCAGATACCCTACAGGCTATGGCTACACCTTC
abundance: -; d_gene: -; v_gene: TRBV30; j_gene: TRBJ1-5; CDR3aa: CAWSAERTFSHQPQHF; CDR3nt: TGTGCCTGGAGTGCCGAAAGGACTTTTTCCCACCAGCCCCAGCATTTT
abundance: -; d_gene: -; v_gene: TRBV19; j_gene: TRBJ1-1; CDR3aa: CASSKTGGWTEAFF; CDR3nt: TGTGCCAGTAGTAAAACCGGAGGGTGGACTGAAGCTTTCTTT
abundance: -; d_gene: -; v_gene: TRBV20-1; j_gene: TRBJ2-7; CDR3aa: CSARDSYEQYF; CDR3nt: TGCAGTGCTAGGGACAGCTACGAGCAGTACTTC
abundance: -; d_gene: TRBD2; v_gene: TRBV7-8; j_gene: TRBJ2-1; CDR3aa: CASSWSGTYNEQFF; CDR3nt: TGTGCCAGCAGCTGGAGCGGGACCTACAATGAGCAGTTCTTC
abundance: few; d_gene: -; v_gene: TRBV13; j_gene: TRBJ2-7; CDR3aa: CASSLERGPEQYF; CDR3nt: TGTGCCAGCAGCTTAGAAAGGGGACCCGAGCAGTACTTC
abundance: -; d_gene: -; v_gene: TRBV10-3; j_gene: TRBJ1-1; CDR3aa: CAISSEQEAAFF; CDR3nt: TGTGCCATCAGTTCTGAGCAGGAAGCGGCTTTCTTT
abundance: -; d_gene: -; v_gene: TRBV29-1; j_gene: TRBJ2-3; CDR3aa: CSVAKGRKTDTQYF; CDR3nt: TGCAGCGTTGCCAAAGGGCGGAAGACAGATACGCAGTATTTT